This TCR beta chain originates from a study of shared clonotypes between healthy human individuals. Whole-study context: Ranging from 18 to 49 in age, donors were two women and three men. Study-level points and caveats: Genetic and exposure-history diversity was limited by the few donors.

In the original processing: Sequence data from immunoSEQ were junction-only and lacked quality scores; consequently, filtering differed. Profiling relied on immunoSEQ multiplex PCR, and the TCRdb table lists in-frame clones only, not all of them. That table furnishes V, J and clone size, whereas the DNA furnished D and trimming. The table shows 2 million to 2.5 million clones, with roughly 91% occurring only once. As regards this clone: As yet, its antigen is unknown.

Naive CD8 cells lacked CD45RO and underwent positive selection for CCR7, leaving out terminally differentiated effector memory CD45RA+ cells. This CDR3 is 14 amino acids long. V lost 3 bases and J lost 3, with 9 bases in between. Germline CDR1 is MDHEN and CDR2 is SYDVKM. The receptor was derived from a man aged 18 to 29 in good health. Some clones in this sample may be carry-over from other donors' samples. This chain joins TRBV28 and TRBJ1-3; D unresolved. Specimen: naive CD8+ T cells from PBMCs. The CDR3 is CASSFRGYGNTIYF. DNA for the CDR3: TGTGCCAGCAGTTTTCGAGGTTATGGAAACACCATATATTTT.